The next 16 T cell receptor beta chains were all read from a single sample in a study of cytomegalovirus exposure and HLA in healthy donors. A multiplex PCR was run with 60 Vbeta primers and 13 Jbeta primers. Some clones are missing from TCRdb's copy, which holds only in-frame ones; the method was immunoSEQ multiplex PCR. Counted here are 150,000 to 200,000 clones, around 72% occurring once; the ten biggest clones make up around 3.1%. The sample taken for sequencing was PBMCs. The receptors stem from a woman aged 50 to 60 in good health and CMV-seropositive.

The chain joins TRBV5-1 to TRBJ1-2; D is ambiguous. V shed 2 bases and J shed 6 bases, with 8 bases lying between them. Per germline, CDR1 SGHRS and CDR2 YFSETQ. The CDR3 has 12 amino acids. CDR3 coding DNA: TGCGCCAGCAGCTTAACAGCTGATGGCTACACCTTC. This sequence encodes CASSLTADGYTF.

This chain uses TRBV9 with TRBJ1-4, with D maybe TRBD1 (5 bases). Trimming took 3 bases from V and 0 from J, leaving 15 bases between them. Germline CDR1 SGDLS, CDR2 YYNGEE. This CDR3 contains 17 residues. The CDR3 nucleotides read TGTGCCAGCAGCGCTGTCCCCTCGGGGGCAACTAATGAAAAACTGTTTTTT. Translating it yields CASSAVPSGATNEKLFF.

The CDR3 DNA follows: TGTGCCAGCAGTGAGAGCCCAGGGAGGGGAGTGGAGACCCAGTACTTC. This encodes CASSESPGRGVETQYF. The V call is TRBV2, the J call TRBJ2-5; 7 positions match TRBD2. The trim removed 3 bases at V and 5 bases at J, leaving 12 bases unmatched. CDR1 SNHLY and CDR2 FYNNEI come from the germline V gene. The CDR3 sequence is 16 residues long.

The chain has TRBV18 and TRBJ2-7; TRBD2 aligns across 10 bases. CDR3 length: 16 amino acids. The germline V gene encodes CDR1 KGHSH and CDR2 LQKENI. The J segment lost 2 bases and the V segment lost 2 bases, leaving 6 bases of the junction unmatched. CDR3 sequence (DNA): TGTGCCAGCTCACCAAAGGCTAGCGGGGGCCCCTACGAGCAGTACTTC. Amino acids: CASSPKASGGPYEQYF.

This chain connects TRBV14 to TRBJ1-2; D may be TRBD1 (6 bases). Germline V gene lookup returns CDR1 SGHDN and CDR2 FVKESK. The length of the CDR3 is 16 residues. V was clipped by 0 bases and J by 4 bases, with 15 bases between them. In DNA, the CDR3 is TGTGCCAGCAGCCAAGATCGCGCAGGGGTTACCTATGGCTACACCTTC. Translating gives CASSQDRAGVTYGYTF.

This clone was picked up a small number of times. The CDR3 loop is CASSIAREVDQPQHF. The CDR3 bases are TGTGCCAGTAGTATCGCCAGGGAAGTGGATCAGCCCCAGCATTTT. The rearrangement uses TRBV19 and TRBJ1-5; D perhaps matches TRBD1 (5 bases). V was cut by 3 bases and J by 5 bases, with 14 bases left in between. This CDR3 region has 15 residues. CDR1 and CDR2 (germline): LNHDA, SQIVND (reference sequence).

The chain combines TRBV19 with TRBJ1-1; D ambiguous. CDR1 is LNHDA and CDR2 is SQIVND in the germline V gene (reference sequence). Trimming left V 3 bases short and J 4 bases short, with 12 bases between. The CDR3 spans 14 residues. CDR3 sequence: CASSIVRRGTEAFF. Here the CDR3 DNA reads TGTGCCAGTAGTATCGTCAGGCGGGGCACTGAAGCTTTCTTT. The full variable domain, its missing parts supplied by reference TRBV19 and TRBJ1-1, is DGGITQSPKYLFRKEGQNVTLSCEQNLNHDAMYWYRQDPGQGLRLIYYSQIVNDFQKGDIAEGYSVSREKKESFPLTVTSAQKNPTAFYLCASSIVRRGTEAFFGQGTRLTVV.

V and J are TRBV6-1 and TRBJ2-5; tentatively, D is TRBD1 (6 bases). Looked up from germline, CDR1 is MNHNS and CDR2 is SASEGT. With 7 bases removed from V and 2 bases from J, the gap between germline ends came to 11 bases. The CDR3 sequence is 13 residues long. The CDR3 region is CASTGTNQETQYF. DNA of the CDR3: TGTGCCAGCACCGGGACAAATCAAGAGACCCAGTACTTC.

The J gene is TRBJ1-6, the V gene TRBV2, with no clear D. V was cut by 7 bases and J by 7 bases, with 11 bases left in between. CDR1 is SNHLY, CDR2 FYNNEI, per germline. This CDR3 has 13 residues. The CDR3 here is CASNGPGNSPLHF. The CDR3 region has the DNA TGTGCCAGCAACGGCCCGGGAAATTCACCCCTCCACTTT.

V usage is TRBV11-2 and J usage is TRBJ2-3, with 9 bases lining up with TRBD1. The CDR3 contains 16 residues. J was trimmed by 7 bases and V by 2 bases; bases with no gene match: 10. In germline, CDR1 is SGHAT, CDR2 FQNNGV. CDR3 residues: CASSLLRGTGNHTQYF. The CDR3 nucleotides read TGTGCCAGCAGCTTATTGCGAGGGACAGGGAATCATACGCAGTATTTT. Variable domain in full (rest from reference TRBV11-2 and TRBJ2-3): EAGVAQSPRYKIIEKRQSVAFWCNPISGHATLYWYQQILGQGPKLLIQFQNNGVVDDSQLPKDRFSAERLKGVDSTLKIQPAKLEDSAVYLCASSLLRGTGNHTQYFGPGTRLTVL.

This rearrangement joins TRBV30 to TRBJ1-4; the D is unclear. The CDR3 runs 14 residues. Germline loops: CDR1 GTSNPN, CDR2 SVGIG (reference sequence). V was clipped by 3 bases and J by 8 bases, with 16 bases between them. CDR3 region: CAWRRMWGGEKLFF. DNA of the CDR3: TGTGCCTGGAGGAGGATGTGGGGAGGGGAAAAACTGTTTTTT.

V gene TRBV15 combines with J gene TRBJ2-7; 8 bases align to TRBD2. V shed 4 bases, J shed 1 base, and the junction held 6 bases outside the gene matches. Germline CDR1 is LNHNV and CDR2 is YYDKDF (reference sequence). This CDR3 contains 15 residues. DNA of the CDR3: TGTGCCACCAGCACCCCGGGGGGGAGTTCCTACGAGCAGTACTTC. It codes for CATSTPGGSSYEQYF.

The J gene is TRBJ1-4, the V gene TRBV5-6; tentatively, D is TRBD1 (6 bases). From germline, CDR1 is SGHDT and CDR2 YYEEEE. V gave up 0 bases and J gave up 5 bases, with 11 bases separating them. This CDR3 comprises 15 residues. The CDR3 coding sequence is TGTGCCAGCAGCTTGGTATGGGGGCAGAATGAAAAACTGTTTTTT. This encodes CASSLVWGQNEKLFF. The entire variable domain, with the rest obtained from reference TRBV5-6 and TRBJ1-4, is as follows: DAGVTQSPTHLIKTRGQQVTLRCSPKSGHDTVSWYQQALGQGPQFIFQYYEEEERQRGNFPDRFSGHQFPNYSSELNVNALLLGDSALYLCASSLVWGQNEKLFFGSGTQLSVL.

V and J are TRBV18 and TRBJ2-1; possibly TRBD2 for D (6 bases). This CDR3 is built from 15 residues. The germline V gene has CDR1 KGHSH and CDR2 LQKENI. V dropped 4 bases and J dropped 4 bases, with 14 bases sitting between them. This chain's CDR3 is CASSLLTGDYNEQFF. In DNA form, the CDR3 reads TGTGCCAGCTCACTACTAACGGGAGATTACAATGAGCAGTTCTTC. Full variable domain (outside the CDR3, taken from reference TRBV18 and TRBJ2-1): NAGVMQNPRHLVRRRGQEARLRCSPMKGHSHVYWYRQLPEEGLKFMVYLQKENIIDESGMPKERFSAEFPKEGPSILRIQQVVRGDSAAYFCASSLLTGDYNEQFFGPGTRLTVL.

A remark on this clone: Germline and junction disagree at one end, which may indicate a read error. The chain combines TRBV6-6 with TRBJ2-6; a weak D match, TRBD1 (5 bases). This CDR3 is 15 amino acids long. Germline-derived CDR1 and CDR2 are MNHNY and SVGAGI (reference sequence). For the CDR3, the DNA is TGTGCCAGCAGTTCGACGGTCTCTGGGGCCAACGGCCTGACTTTC. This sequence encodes CASSSTVSGANGLTF.

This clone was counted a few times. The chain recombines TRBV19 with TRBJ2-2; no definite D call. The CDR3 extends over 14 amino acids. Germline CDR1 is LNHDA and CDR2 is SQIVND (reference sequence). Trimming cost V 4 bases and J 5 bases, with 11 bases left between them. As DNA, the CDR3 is TGTGCCAGTAGTAGAGACTTCTCGACCGGGGAGCTGTTTTTT. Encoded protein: CASSRDFSTGELFF.